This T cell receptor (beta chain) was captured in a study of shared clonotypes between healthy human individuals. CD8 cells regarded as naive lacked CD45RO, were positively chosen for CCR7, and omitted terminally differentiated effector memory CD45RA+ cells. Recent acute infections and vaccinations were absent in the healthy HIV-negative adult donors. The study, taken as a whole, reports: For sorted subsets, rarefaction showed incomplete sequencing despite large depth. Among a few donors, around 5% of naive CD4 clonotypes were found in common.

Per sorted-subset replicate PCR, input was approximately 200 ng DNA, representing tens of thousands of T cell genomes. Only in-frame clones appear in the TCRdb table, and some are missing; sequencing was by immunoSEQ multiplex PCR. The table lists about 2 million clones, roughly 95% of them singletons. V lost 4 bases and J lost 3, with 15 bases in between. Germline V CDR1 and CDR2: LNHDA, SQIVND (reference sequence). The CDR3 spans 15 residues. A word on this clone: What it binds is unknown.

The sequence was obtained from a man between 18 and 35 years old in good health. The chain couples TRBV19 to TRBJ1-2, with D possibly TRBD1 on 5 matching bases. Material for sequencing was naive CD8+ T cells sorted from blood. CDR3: CASSSPQEGHYGYTF. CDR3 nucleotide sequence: TGTGCCAGTAGTAGCCCCCAGGAGGGGCACTATGGCTACACCTTC.